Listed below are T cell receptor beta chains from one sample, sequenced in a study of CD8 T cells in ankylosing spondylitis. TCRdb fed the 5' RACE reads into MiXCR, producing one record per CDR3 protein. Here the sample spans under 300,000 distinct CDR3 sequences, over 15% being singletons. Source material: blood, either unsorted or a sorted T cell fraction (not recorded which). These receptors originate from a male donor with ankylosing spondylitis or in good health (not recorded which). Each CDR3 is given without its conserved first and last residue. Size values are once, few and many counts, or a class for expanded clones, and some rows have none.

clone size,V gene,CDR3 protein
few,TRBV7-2,ASSGTSDPYEQY
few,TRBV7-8,ASSSLGRDNEQF
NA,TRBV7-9,ASSLIAGSYNEQF
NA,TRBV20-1,SARDGQGVKVWSYEQY
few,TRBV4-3,ASSTEGMSGANVLT
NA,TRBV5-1,ASSLEAGAYNEQF
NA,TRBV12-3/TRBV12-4,ASSTSVGGEQY
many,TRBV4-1,ASSQGQGGNEQF
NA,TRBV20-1,SARASGGHPPYEQY
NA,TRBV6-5,ASSYSMGAGVSYEQY
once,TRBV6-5,ASISAGGDYEQY
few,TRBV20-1,SASLATRTDTQY
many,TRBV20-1,SARTSGPLDEQF
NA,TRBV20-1,SARASGRLGNTGELF
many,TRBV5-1,ASSLSFGPNNEQF
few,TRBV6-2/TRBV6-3,ASSRYSPGQRSNQPQH
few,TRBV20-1,SAVRNTEAF
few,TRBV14,ASSLSEGPRDEQF
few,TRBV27,ASSSGVYEQF
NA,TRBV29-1,SVVAPDWLAGGETQY
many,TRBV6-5,ASSYSGLAVGTDTQY
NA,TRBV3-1,ASSQDQLQTTGELF
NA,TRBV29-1,SVWDGMNTEAF
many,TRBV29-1,SVDRRTGTGHTEAF
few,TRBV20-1,SARVGSGNTIY
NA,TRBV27,ASSLSMASTGELF
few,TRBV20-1,SARPPGLRLTYEQY
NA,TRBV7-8,ASSPSGSFYEQY
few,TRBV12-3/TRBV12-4,ASSLGSTGREGEKLF
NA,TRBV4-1,ASSHPRGTETNYGYT
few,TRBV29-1,SVGGTSGRDLYNEQF
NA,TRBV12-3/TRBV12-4,ASTFTGIDYEQY
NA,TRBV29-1,SARAGDYGYT
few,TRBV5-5,ASSESGDHTGELF
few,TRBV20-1,SARSGTSGTYEQY
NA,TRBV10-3,AIRETSNLIDTQY
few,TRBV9,ASSARASSPEQF
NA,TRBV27,ASGRSYGYT
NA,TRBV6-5,ASSYASDETQY
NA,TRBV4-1,ASSPGVIRAKNIQY
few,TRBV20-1,SAMGRYTDTQY
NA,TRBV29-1,SVEGMEDGYT
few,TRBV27,ASSLTGVETQY
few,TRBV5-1,ASRSPAENTEAF